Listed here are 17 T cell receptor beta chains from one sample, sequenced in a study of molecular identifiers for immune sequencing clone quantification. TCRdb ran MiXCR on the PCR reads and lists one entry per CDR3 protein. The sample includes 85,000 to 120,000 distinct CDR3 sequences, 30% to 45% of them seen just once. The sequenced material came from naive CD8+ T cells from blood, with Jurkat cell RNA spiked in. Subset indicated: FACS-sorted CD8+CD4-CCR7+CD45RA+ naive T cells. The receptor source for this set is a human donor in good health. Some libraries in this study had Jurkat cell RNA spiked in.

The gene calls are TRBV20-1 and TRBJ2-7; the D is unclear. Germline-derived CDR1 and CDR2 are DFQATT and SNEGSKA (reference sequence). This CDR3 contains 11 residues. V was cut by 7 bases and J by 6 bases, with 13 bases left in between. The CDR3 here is CSGERSPEQYF. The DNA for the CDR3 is TGCAGTGGCGAGCGTAGTCCCGAGCAGTACTTC.

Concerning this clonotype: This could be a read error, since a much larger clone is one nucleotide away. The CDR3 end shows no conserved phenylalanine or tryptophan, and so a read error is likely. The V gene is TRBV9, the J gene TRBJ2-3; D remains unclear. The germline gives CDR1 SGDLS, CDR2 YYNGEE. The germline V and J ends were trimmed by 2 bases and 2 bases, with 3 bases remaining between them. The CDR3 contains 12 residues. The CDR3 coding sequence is TGTGCCAGCAGCGTGGACACAGATACGCAGTATCTT. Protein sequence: CASSVDTDTQYL.

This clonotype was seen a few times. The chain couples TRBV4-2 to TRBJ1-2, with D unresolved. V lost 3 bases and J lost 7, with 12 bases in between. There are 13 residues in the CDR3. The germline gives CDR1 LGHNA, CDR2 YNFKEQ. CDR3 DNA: TGTGCCAGCAGCCATCTCGACACCGCTGGCTACACCTTC. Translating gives CASSHLDTAGYTF.

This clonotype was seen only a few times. The CDR3 reads CASSHAAGGPITGELFF. The CDR3 DNA is TGCGCCAGCAGCCATGCAGCGGGAGGGCCGATCACCGGGGAGCTGTTTTTT. The chain couples TRBV4-3 to TRBJ2-2, with 10 bases fitting TRBD2. The CDR3 sequence is 17 residues long. CDR1 LGHNA and CDR2 YSLEER come from the germline V gene. Losses at the gene ends were 3 bases for V and 4 bases for J; bases not matched to a gene: 8.

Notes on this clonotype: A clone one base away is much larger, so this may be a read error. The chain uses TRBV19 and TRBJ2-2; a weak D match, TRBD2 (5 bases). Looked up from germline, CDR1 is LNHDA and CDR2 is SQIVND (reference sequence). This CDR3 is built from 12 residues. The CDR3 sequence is CASSIAAGELLF. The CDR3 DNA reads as TGTGCCAGTAGTATTGCAGCCGGGGAGCTGTTATTT.

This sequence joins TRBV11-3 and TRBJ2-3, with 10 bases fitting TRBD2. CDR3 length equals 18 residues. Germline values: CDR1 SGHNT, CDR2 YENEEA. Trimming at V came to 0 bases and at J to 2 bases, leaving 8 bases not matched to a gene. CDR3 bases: TGTGCCAGCAGCTTAGATCAAGGACTAGCGGACTTCACAGATACGCAGTATTTT. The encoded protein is CASSLDQGLADFTDTQYF.

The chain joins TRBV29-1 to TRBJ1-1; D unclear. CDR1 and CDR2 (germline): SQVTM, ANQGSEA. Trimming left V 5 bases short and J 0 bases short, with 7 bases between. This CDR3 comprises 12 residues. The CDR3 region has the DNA TGCAGCGTTAGGGCCCTGAACACTGAAGCTTTCTTT. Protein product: CSVRALNTEAFF.

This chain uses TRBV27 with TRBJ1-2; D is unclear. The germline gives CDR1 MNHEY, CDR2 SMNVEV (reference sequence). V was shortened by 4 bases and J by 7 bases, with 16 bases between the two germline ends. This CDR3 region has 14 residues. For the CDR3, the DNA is TGTGCCAGCAGTTGGCAGGCTGGGTCGCGTGGCTACACCTTC. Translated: CASSWQAGSRGYTF.

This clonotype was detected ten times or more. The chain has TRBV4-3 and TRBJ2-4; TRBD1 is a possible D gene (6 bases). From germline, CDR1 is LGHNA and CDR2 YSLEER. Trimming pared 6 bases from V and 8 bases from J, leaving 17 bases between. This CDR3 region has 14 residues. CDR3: CASSSKTGLDIQYF. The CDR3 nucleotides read TGCGCCAGCAGTTCAAAGACAGGTTTAGACATTCAGTACTTC.

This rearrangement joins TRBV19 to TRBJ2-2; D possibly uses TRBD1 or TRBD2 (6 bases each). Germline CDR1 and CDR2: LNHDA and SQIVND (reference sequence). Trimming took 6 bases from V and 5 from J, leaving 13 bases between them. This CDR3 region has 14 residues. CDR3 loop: CASSAWGATGELFF. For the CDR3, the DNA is TGTGCCAGTAGCGCGTGGGGGGCGACCGGGGAGCTGTTTTTT.

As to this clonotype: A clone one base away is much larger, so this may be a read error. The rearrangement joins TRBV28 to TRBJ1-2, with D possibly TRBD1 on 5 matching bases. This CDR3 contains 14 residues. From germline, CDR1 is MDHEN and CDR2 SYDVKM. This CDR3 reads CGSSNPPGHYGYTF. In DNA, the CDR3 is TGTGGCAGCAGTAACCCCCCGGGGCACTATGGCTACACCTTC.

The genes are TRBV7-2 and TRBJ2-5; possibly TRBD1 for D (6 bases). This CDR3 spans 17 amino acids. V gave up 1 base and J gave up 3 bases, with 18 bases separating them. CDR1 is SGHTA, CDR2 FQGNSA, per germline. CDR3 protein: CASSLVGGMGTEETQYF. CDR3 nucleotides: TGTGCCAGCAGCTTAGTAGGGGGTATGGGGACCGAAGAGACCCAGTACTTC.

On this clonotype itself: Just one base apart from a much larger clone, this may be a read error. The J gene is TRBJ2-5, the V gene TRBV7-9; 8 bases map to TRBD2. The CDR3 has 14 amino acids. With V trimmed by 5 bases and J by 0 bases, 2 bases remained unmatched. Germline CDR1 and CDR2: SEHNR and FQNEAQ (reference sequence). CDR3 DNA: TGTGCCAGCAGCACGGGGGGGTACCAAGAGACCCAGTACTTC. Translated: CASSTGGYQETQYF.

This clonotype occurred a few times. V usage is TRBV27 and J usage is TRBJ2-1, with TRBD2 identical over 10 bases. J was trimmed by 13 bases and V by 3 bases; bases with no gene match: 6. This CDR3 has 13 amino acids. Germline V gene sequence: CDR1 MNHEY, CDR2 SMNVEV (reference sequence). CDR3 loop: CASSFGSSGSQFF. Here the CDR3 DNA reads TGTGCCAGCAGTTTCGGGTCTAGCGGGAGTCAGTTCTTC.

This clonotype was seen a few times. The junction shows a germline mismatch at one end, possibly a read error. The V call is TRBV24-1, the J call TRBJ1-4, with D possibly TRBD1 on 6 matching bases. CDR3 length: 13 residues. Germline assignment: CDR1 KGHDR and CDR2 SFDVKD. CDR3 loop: CATSAGANGKLFF. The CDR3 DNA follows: TGTGCCACCAGTGCAGGGGCCAATGGAAAACTGTTTTTT.

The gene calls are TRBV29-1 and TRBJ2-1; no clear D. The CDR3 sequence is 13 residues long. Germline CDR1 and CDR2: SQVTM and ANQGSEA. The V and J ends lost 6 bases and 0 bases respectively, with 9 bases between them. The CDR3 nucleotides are TGCAGCGTCGGAGTTAGCTCCTACAATGAGCAGTTCTTC. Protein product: CSVGVSSYNEQFF.

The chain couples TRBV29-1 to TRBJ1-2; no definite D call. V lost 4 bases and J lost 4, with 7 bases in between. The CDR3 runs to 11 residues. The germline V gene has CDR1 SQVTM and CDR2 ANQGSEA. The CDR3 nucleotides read TGCAGCGTTGTGGGCAGCTATGGCTACACCTTC. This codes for CSVVGSYGYTF.